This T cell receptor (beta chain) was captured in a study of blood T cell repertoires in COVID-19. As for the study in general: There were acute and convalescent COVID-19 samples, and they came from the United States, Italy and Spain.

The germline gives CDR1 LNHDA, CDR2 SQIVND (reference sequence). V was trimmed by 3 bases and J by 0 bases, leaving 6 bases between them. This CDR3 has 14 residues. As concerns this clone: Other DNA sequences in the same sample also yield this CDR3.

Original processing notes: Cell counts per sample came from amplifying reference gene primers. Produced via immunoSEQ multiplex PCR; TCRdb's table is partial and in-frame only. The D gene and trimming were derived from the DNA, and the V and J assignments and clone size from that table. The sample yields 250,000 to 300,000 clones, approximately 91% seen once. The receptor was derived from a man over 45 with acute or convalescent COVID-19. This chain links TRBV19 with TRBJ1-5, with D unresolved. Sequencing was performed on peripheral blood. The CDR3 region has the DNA TGTGCCAGTAGTATCGGTCCTAGCAATCAGCCCCAGCATTTT. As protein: CASSIGPSNQPQHF. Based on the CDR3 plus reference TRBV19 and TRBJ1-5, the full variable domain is DGGITQSPKYLFRKEGQNVTLSCEQNLNHDAMYWYRQDPGQGLRLIYYSQIVNDFQKGDIAEGYSVSREKKESFPLTVTSAQKNPTAFYLCASSIGPSNQPQHFGDGTRLSIL.